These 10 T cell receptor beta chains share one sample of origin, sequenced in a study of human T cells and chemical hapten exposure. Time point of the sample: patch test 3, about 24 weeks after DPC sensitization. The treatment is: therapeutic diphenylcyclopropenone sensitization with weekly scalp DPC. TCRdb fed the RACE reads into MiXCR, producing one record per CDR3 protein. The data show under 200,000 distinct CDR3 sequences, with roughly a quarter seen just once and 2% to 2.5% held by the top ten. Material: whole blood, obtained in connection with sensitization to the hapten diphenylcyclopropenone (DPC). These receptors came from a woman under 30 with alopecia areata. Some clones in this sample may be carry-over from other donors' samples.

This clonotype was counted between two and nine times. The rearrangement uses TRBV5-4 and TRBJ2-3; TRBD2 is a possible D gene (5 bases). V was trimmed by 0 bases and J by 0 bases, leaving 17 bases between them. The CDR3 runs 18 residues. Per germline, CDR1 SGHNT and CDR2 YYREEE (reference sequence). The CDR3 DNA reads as TGTGCCAGCAGCTTGGCGGGGTATGGGAAGGGCAGCACAGATACGCAGTATTTT. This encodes CASSLAGYGKGSTDTQYF.

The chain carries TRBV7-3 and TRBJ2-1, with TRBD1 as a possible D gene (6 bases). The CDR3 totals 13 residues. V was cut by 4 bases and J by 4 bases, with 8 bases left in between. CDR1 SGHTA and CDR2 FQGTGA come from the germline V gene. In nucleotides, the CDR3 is TGTGCCAGCAGCTCCACAGGGTACAATGAGCAGTTCTTC. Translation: CASSSTGYNEQFF.

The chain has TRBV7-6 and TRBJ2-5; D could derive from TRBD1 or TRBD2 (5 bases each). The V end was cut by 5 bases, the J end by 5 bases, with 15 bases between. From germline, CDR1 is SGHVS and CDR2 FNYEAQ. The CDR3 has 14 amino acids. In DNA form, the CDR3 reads TGTGCCAGCAGCGATCGGGGCTCTGGGGAGACCCAGTACTTC. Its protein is CASSDRGSGETQYF. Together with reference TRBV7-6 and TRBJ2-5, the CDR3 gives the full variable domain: GAGVSQSPRYKVTKRGQDVALRCDPISGHVSLYWYRQALGQGPEFLTYFNYEAQQDKSGLPNDRFSAERPEGSISTLTIQRTEQRDSAMYRCASSDRGSGETQYFGPGTRLLVL.

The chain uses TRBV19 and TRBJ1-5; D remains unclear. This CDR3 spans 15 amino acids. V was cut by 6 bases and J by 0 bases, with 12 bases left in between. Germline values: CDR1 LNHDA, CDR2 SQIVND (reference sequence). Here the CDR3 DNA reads TGTGCCAGTAGATCCTTCGCGTATAGCAATCAGCCCCAGCATTTT. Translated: CASRSFAYSNQPQHF. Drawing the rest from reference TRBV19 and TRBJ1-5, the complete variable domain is DGGITQSPKYLFRKEGQNVTLSCEQNLNHDAMYWYRQDPGQGLRLIYYSQIVNDFQKGDIAEGYSVSREKKESFPLTVTSAQKNPTAFYLCASRSFAYSNQPQHFGDGTRLSIL.

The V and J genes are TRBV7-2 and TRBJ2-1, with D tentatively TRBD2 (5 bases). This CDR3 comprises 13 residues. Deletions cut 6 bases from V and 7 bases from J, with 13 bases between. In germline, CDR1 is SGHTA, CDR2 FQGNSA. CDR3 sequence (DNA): TGTGCCAGCAGTGGAGGAGAGTGGAATGAGCAGTTCTTC. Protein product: CASSGGEWNEQFF.

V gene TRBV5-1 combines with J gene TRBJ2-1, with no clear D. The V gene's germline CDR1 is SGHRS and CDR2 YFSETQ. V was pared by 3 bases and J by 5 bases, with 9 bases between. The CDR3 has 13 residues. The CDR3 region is CASSWARNNEQFF. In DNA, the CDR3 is TGCGCCAGCAGCTGGGCAAGAAACAATGAGCAGTTCTTC.

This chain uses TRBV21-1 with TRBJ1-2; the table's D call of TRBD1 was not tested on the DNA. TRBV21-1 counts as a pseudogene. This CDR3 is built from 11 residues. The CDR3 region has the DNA TGTGCCAACCCCAGGGGTTGGGGCTACACCTTC. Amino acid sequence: CANPRGWGYTF.

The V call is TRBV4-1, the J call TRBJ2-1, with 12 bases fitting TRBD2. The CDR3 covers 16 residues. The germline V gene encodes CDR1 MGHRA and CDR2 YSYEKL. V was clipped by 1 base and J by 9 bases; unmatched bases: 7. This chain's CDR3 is CASSQAALAGGTEQFF. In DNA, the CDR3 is TGCGCCAGCAGCCAAGCAGCACTAGCGGGGGGCACTGAGCAGTTCTTC.

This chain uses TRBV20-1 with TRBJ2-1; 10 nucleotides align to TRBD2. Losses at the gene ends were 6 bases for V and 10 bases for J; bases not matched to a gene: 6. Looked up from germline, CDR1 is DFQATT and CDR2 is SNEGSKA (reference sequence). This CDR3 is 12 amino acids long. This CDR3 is CSASGGAGEQFF. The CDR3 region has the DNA TGCAGTGCAAGCGGGGGGGCCGGCGAGCAGTTCTTC.

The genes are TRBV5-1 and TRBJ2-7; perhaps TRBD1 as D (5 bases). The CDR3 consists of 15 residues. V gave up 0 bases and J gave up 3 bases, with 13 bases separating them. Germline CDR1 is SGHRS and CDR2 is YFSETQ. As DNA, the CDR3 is TGCGCCAGCAGCTTGGTTGCTGACAGTTACTACGAGCAGTACTTC. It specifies CASSLVADSYYEQYF.